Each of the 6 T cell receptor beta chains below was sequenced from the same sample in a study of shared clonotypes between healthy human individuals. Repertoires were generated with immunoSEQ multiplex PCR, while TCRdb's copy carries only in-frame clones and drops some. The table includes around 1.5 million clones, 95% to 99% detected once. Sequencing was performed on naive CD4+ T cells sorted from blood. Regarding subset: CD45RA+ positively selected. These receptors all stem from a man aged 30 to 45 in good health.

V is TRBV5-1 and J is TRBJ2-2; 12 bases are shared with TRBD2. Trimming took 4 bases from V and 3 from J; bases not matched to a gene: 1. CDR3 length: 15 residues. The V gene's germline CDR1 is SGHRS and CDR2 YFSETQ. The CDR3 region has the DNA TGCGCCAGCAGCCGACTAGCGGGAGACACCGGGGAGCTGTTTTTT. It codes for CASSRLAGDTGELFF.

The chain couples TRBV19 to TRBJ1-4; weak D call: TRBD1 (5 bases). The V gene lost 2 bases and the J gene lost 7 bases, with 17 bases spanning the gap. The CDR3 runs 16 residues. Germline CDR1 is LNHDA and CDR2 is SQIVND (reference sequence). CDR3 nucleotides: TGTGCCAGTAGTATATGGCAGGGACTTGGTGTTGAAAAACTGTTTTTT. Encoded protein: CASSIWQGLGVEKLFF.

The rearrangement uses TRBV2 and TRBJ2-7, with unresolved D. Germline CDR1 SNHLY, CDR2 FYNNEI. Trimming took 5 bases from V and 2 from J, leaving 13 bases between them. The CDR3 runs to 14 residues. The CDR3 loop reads CASSPQAGAYEQYF. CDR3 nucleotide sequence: TGTGCCAGCAGTCCCCAAGCAGGCGCCTACGAGCAGTACTTC.

This CDR3 is CASSFTYEQYF. The CDR3 DNA reads TGTGCCAGCAGCTTTACCTACGAGCAGTACTTC. The chain couples TRBV7-8 to TRBJ2-7; D unresolved. Deletions cut 3 bases from V and 2 bases from J, with 2 bases between. The CDR3 is made up of 11 amino acids. Germline-derived CDR1 and CDR2 are SGHVS and FQNEAQ.

The CDR3 spells CASSYFAGAEAFF. The CDR3 DNA is TGTGCCAGCAGTTACTTCGCCGGGGCTGAAGCTTTCTTT. The chain uses TRBV6-5 and TRBJ1-1; D call uncertain. Germline V CDR1 and CDR2: MNHEY, SVGAGI. The CDR3 runs to 13 residues. V lost 1 base and J lost 6, with 9 bases in between.

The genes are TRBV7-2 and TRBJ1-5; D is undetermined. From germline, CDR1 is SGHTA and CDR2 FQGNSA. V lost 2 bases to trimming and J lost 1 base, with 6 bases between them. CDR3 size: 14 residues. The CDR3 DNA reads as TGTGCCAGCAGCTTAAGGCAGAGCAATCAGCCCCAGCATTTT. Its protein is CASSLRQSNQPQHF. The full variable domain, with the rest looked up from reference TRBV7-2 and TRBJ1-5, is GAGVSQSPSNKVTEKGKDVELRCDPISGHTALYWYRQSLGQGLEFLIYFQGNSAPDKSGLPSDRFSAERTGGSVSTLTIQRTQQEDSAVYLCASSLRQSNQPQHFGDGTRLSIL.